Presented here are 27 T cell receptor beta chains from one specimen sequenced in a study of T-cell reconstitution after alpha-beta-depleted transplantation in children. Unique molecular identifiers were used in preparing the TCRbeta library. In TCRdb, the PCR reads were re-called with MiXCR into one record per CDR3 protein. The repertoire consists of 200,000 to 250,000 distinct CDR3 sequences, with 9.5% to 13% occurring once and the leading ten covering roughly 27%. The input for sequencing was PBMCs, taken before TCRalphabeta/CD19-depleted stem cell transplant. The receptors here all came from a child under two years old with acute myeloid leukemia, due to receive a stem cell transplant.

Ten or more counts support this clonotype. The rearrangement links TRBV7-2 to TRBJ1-5, with unresolved D. V gave up 6 bases and J gave up 1 base, with 10 bases separating them. In germline, CDR1 is SGHTA, CDR2 FQGNSA. The CDR3 runs 14 residues. The CDR3 sequence is CASSPNRSNQPQHF. The CDR3, as DNA: TGTGCCAGCAGTCCGAACAGAAGCAATCAGCCCCAGCATTTT.

V usage is TRBV11-2 and J usage is TRBJ2-5, with no clear D. With 4 bases removed from V and 4 bases from J, the gap between germline ends came to 22 bases. This CDR3 comprises 17 residues. Germline lookup yields CDR1 SGHAT and CDR2 FQNNGV. CDR3 in amino acids: CASSSRSSGRPRETQYF. The CDR3 DNA is TGTGCCAGCAGCTCCAGGTCTTCGGGCCGTCCCCGAGAGACCCAGTACTTC.

About this clonotype itself: Here the CDR3 omits its conserved ending phenylalanine or tryptophan, so a read error is the likely source. The chain joins TRBV7-9 to TRBJ2-5; D ambiguous. CDR3 length equals 12 residues. Germline-derived CDR1 and CDR2 are SEHNR and FQNEAQ (reference sequence). Trimming took 1 base from V and 5 from J, leaving 5 bases between them. This CDR3 reads CASSLGVETQYS. CDR3 in DNA: TGTGCCAGCAGCTTAGGAGTGGAGACCCAGTACTCC.

The CDR3 protein is CASSPRGREVRTDTQYF. DNA of the CDR3: TGTGCCAGCAGCCCACGGGGGAGGGAGGTCCGCACAGATACGCAGTATTTT. The chain has TRBV9 and TRBJ2-3; 7 bases match TRBD2. This CDR3 has 17 residues. In germline, CDR1 is SGDLS, CDR2 YYNGEE. The trim removed 4 bases at V and 1 base at J, leaving 12 bases unmatched.

The chain combines TRBV6-1 with TRBJ1-2; a possible D gene is TRBD1 (6 bases). V lost 6 bases, J lost 1 base, and 12 bases lay in between. The germline gives CDR1 MNHNS, CDR2 SASEGT. This CDR3 has 14 amino acids. CDR3 bases: TGTGCCAGCAGCCCGGACAGATATAACTATGGCTACACCTTC. Translated: CASSPDRYNYGYTF.

Worth noting for this clonotype: The junction does not match germline at one end; this may be a read error. The V call is TRBV3-1, the J call TRBJ2-1, with D possibly being TRBD1 or TRBD2 (5 bases each). This CDR3 contains 16 residues. Germline V gene data show CDR1 as LGHDT and CDR2 as YNNKEL (reference sequence). The CDR3 region has the DNA TGTGCCACCAGCCAAGAAAACGGGGACGGCCTATACGAGCAGTTCTTC. Its protein product is CATSQENGDGLYEQFF.

There are many counts of this clonotype. The chain uses TRBV5-1 and TRBJ1-1; D gene unclear. The V end lost 0 bases, the J end lost 4 bases, and 10 bases lay between the germline ends. CDR1 is SGHRS and CDR2 is YFSETQ in the germline V gene. The CDR3 has 14 amino acids. This CDR3 is CASSLGNYGTEAFF. The CDR3 nucleotides are TGCGCCAGCAGCTTGGGGAACTACGGCACTGAAGCTTTCTTT.

This clonotype was observed many times. This CDR3 reads CASSLEEGNIQYF. CDR3 nucleotides: TGCGCCAGCAGCTTGGAAGAGGGGAACATTCAGTACTTC. The chain carries TRBV5-1 and TRBJ2-4; D is possibly TRBD1 or TRBD2 (5 bases each). CDR3 length: 13 residues. From germline, CDR1 is SGHRS and CDR2 YFSETQ. Trimming removed 0 bases at V and 7 bases at J, with 8 bases between.

This clonotype showed up many times. The chain joins TRBV7-8 to TRBJ2-7; 8 nucleotides agree with TRBD2. The V gene end was trimmed by 5 bases and the J gene end by 3 bases; junction bases not matched to a gene: 6. Germline loops: CDR1 SGHVS, CDR2 FQNEAQ. The CDR3 runs 14 residues. The CDR3 loop is CASSPRTSRYEQYF. The CDR3 coding sequence is TGTGCCAGCAGCCCGCGGACTAGCCGCTACGAGCAGTACTTC.

This clonotype appeared many times. The chain has TRBV2 and TRBJ1-6; TRBD1 is a possible D gene (5 bases). The ends were cut back, 4 bases at V and 3 bases at J, with 7 bases in the middle. This CDR3 contains 14 residues. Looked up from germline, CDR1 is SNHLY and CDR2 is FYNNEI. The CDR3: CASSGQHYNSPLHF. The CDR3 DNA reads as TGTGCCAGCAGTGGACAGCACTATAATTCACCCCTCCACTTT.

The chain couples TRBV7-6 to TRBJ1-2; maybe TRBD1 (5 bases). The V end was cut by 6 bases, the J end by 4 bases, with 12 bases between. The V gene's germline CDR1 is SGHVS and CDR2 FNYEAQ. The CDR3 is 13 residues long. The CDR3 DNA reads TGTGCCAGCAGAGGGGCAGGGATCTATGGCTACACCTTC. Amino acids: CASRGAGIYGYTF.

This clonotype was observed many times. This rearrangement joins TRBV7-9 to TRBJ1-1, with D unclear. Deletions cut 1 base from V and 8 bases from J, with 8 bases between. Germline CDR1 is SEHNR and CDR2 is FQNEAQ (reference sequence). The CDR3 length is 12 residues. In DNA form, the CDR3 reads TGTGCCAGCAGCTTAGAGTCGGGGGAAGCTTTCTTT. Amino acid sequence: CASSLESGEAFF.

This clonotype was seen ten or more times. The chain recombines TRBV6-2 or TRBV6-3 with TRBJ2-5, with a possible D match to TRBD1 (5 bases). The germline V and J ends were trimmed by 4 bases and 2 bases, with 5 bases remaining between them. Germline V gene lookup returns CDR1 MNHEY and CDR2 SVGEGT. This CDR3 spans 12 amino acids. CDR3 DNA sequence: TGTGCCAGCAGTTGGACACAAGAGACCCAGTACTTC. This codes for CASSWTQETQYF.

This clonotype occurred many times. This chain uses TRBV12-3 or TRBV12-4 with TRBJ1-5; D is unresolved. V lost 8 bases, J lost 5 bases, and 10 bases lay in between. The CDR3 is made up of 12 amino acids. CDR3 loop: CASDDGDQPQHF. CDR3 sequence (DNA): TGTGCCAGCGATGATGGGGATCAGCCCCAGCATTTT.

Written as DNA, the CDR3 is TGTGCCAGCAGCTTGGGGGGGAGAACTACCGAAAAACTGTTTTTT. Amino acids: CASSLGGRTTEKLFF. The chain is built from TRBV5-5 and TRBJ1-4; D is perhaps TRBD1 (5 bases). V was pared by 0 bases and J by 8 bases, with 14 bases between. The germline gives CDR1 SGHKS, CDR2 YYEKEE (reference sequence). This CDR3 is 15 amino acids long. Variable domain in full (rest from reference TRBV5-5 and TRBJ1-4): DAGVTQSPTHLIKTRGQQVTLRCSPISGHKSVSWYQQVLGQGPQFIFQYYEKEERGRGNFPDRFSARQFPNYSSELNVNALLLGDSALYLCASSLGGRTTEKLFFGSGTQLSVL.

The sample holds many counts of this clonotype. The chain couples TRBV18 to TRBJ2-2; D may be TRBD2 (6 bases). The CDR3 spans 13 residues. Germline V gene lookup returns CDR1 KGHSH and CDR2 LQKENI. V was clipped by 8 bases and J by 4 bases, with 11 bases between them. The CDR3 region is CASRAGSTGELFF. The CDR3 region has the DNA TGTGCCAGCCGGGCGGGGAGCACCGGGGAGCTGTTTTTT.

In its sample, this clonotype was seen many times. The chain has TRBV12-3 or TRBV12-4 and TRBJ2-7; tentatively, D is TRBD1 or TRBD2 (6 bases each). The V gene lost 7 bases and the J gene lost 2 bases, with 15 bases spanning the gap. CDR3 size: 14 residues. CDR3 bases: TGTGCCAGCACCCTCGGGGGCTCCACCTACGAGCAGTACTTC. Translation: CASTLGGSTYEQYF.

This clonotype was recorded at least ten times. The V call is TRBV18, the J call TRBJ2-1; D is possibly TRBD1 (6 bases). Germline V gives CDR1 KGHSH, CDR2 LQKENI. The CDR3 is 18 residues long. Trimming left V 5 bases short and J 7 bases short, with 27 bases between. CDR3 DNA: TGTGCCAGCTCATCGCGGATAGCCCGACAGGCCTCCGCGAATGAGCAGTTCTTC. Encoded protein: CASSSRIARQASANEQFF.

This clonotype was found many times. The V call is TRBV20-1, the J call TRBJ2-3, with D possibly matching TRBD1 (6 bases). This CDR3 has 12 amino acids. Trimming took off 1 base at V and 5 bases at J, with 7 bases between the two ends. Germline V gene sequence: CDR1 DFQATT, CDR2 SNEGSKA (reference sequence). The CDR3 DNA sequence: TGCAGTGCTAGAGTACAGGGAGATACGCAGTATTTT. It yields the protein CSARVQGDTQYF.

This clonotype was found many times. The gene calls are TRBV11-2 and TRBJ1-3; maybe TRBD1 (5 bases). V was clipped by 5 bases and J by 8 bases, with 10 bases between them. The length of the CDR3 is 12 residues. Germline CDR1 and CDR2: SGHAT and FQNNGV. The CDR3 nucleotides are TGTGCCAGCAGCCTCGGGGGAGACACCATATATTTT. Encoded protein: CASSLGGDTIYF.

This clonotype was observed many times. The chain is built from TRBV9 and TRBJ2-3; D not certain. Deletions cut 3 bases from V and 2 bases from J, with 10 bases between. Germline V lookup: CDR1 SGDLS, CDR2 YYNGEE. The CDR3 loop spans 14 amino acids. The CDR3 nucleotides are TGTGCCAGCAGCGGTGGAGCGAACACAGATACGCAGTATTTT. Protein product: CASSGGANTDTQYF.

This clonotype was observed at least ten times. The chain has TRBV12-3 or TRBV12-4 and TRBJ1-1, with D perhaps matching TRBD1 (5 bases). The CDR3 has 12 amino acids. The V end was cut by 10 bases, the J end by 6 bases, with 15 bases between. DNA of the CDR3: TGTGCCACCGCCCAGGGTATCGCTGAAGCTTTCTTT. It specifies CATAQGIAEAFF.

This clonotype has at least ten counts. The J gene is TRBJ1-4, the V gene TRBV12-3 or TRBV12-4, with 8 bases that match TRBD1. The CDR3 length is 13 residues. The junction had 8 bases not matched to a gene; V was cut back by 6 bases and J by 11 bases. CDR3 amino acids: CASSPEQGGKLFF. The CDR3 DNA follows: TGTGCCAGCAGCCCGGAACAGGGGGGGAAACTGTTTTTT.

This clonotype has a count of ten or more. J is TRBJ2-5 and V is TRBV7-9; TRBD1 aligns across 9 bases. Trimming took 1 base from V and 8 from J; bases not matched to a gene: 5. Germline V CDR1 and CDR2: SEHNR, FQNEAQ (reference sequence). CDR3 size: 14 residues. The CDR3 bases are TGTGCCAGCAGCTTAGATGGGACAGGGTCCACCCAGTACTTC. Translating it yields CASSLDGTGSTQYF.

This chain links TRBV30 with TRBJ2-3; 7 positions match TRBD2. This CDR3 spans 17 amino acids. Trimming removed 8 bases from V and 2 bases from J; junction bases left unmatched: 19. The germline CDR1 and CDR2 sequences are GTSNPN and SVGIG (reference sequence). The CDR3 loop is CAHFPELLAGDTDTQYF. In nucleotides, the CDR3 is TGTGCCCACTTCCCGGAATTATTAGCGGGTGACACAGATACGCAGTATTTT. Full variable domain (remainder filled in from reference TRBV30 and TRBJ2-3): SQTIHQWPATLVQPVGSPLSLECTVEGTSNPNLYWYRQAAGRGLQLLFYSVGIGQISSEVPQNLSASRPQDRQFILSSKKLLLSDSGFYLCAHFPELLAGDTDTQYFGPGTRLTVL.

This clonotype was observed at least ten times. The chain joins TRBV28 to TRBJ1-5; possibly TRBD1 for D (5 bases). The CDR3 spans 14 residues. V lost 1 base, J lost 6 bases, and 10 bases lay in between. CDR1 and CDR2 from the germline V gene are MDHEN and SYDVKM. CDR3 sequence reads: CASSLSGGVQPQHF. CDR3 nucleotides: TGTGCCAGCAGTTTATCGGGGGGGGTTCAGCCCCAGCATTTT. Full variable domain (rest looked up from reference TRBV28 and TRBJ1-5): DVKVTQSSRYLVKRTGEKVFLECVQDMDHENMFWYRQDPGLGLRLIYFSYDVKMKEKGDIPEGYSVSREKKERFSLILESASTNQTSMYLCASSLSGGVQPQHFGDGTRLSIL.

This clonotype showed up many times. The chain links TRBV20-1 to TRBJ2-7; maybe TRBD1 (6 bases). The CDR3 runs 13 residues. CDR1 DFQATT and CDR2 SNEGSKA come from the germline V gene (reference sequence). Between the trimmed V and J ends, which lost 3 bases and 6 bases, there was a span of 15 bases. The DNA for the CDR3 is TGCAGTGCTAGTTTTTACAGGGTGAGCGAGCAGTACTTC. Its protein product is CSASFYRVSEQYF.